The subject of this entry is one T cell receptor (beta chain). What it binds is not known. Some clones are missing from TCRdb's copy, which holds only in-frame ones; the method was immunoSEQ multiplex PCR. The sample includes roughly 1,800,000 clones, approximately 94% of them seen just once. The data stem from a study of shared clonotypes between healthy human individuals. In the study overall: For every donor, three CD4 naive, three CD4 memory, two CD8 naive and one CD8 memory plates were used. General study results and limits: Sequencing of the sorted subsets was shown by rarefaction to be incomplete despite large depth. Across subsets, estimated richness was generally greater for naive than for memory populations.

Naive CD8 isolation took CD45RO-negative cells positively selected for CCR7 and excluded terminally differentiated effector memory CD45RA+ cells. The CDR3 has 13 residues. Germline V gene sequence: CDR1 GTSNPN, CDR2 SVGIG (reference sequence). Trimming left V 1 base short and J 3 bases short, with 9 bases between. The receptor was isolated from a man younger than 35 in good health. Material: naive CD8+ T cells sorted from blood. J is TRBJ1-1 and V is TRBV30; D may be TRBD1 (5 bases). The CDR3 is CAWSAGDHTEAFF. The CDR3 DNA sequence: TGTGCCTGGAGTGCCGGGGACCACACTGAAGCTTTCTTT.